This passage covers 27 T cell receptor beta chains from one sample sequenced in a study of metastatic and nonmetastatic thyroid tumors. MiXCR re-clonotyped the PCR reads for TCRdb. The table lists 30,000 to 50,000 clones, about 13% of them singletons. Thyroid surgery took place with no prior treatment in any patient. Input material: blood. Every receptor here comes from a female donor with papillary thyroid cancer or a benign thyroid nodule (not recorded which). Some clones in this sample may be carry-over from other donors' samples.

This clone was counted ten times or more. CDR3 coding DNA: TGTGCCAGCACCGGGGGTGGAGAGACCCAGTACTTC. Protein sequence: CASTGGGETQYF. The gene calls are TRBV28 and TRBJ2-5; D perhaps matches TRBD2 (6 bases). Trimming left V 7 bases short and J 4 bases short, with 10 bases between. This CDR3 has 12 amino acids. CDR1 is MDHEN, CDR2 SYDVKM, per germline.

This clone appeared many times. A clone one base away is much larger, so this may be a read error. The V call is TRBV28, the J call TRBJ1-1, with D unresolved. The ends were cut back, 7 bases at V and 2 bases at J, with 11 bases in the middle. Germline-derived CDR1 and CDR2 are MDHEN and SYDVKM. The CDR3 consists of 13 residues. CDR3 residues: CASTESGNTEAFF. Written as DNA, the CDR3 is TGTGCCAGCACGGAGAGCGGAAACACTGAAGCTTTCTTT.

Only a few counts were recorded for this clone. The chain combines TRBV24-1 with TRBJ2-1, with 9 bases aligning to TRBD1. Germline CDR1 reads KGHDR; CDR2 reads SFDVKD. The CDR3 is 16 residues long. V dropped 1 base and J dropped 6; count of bases not matched to a gene: 6. This chain's CDR3 is CATSDLSGDRANEQFF. In DNA form, the CDR3 reads TGTGCCACCAGTGATTTATCTGGGGACAGGGCCAATGAGCAGTTCTTC.

V usage is TRBV9 and J usage is TRBJ2-3, with 10 bases matching TRBD2. The CDR3 length is 15 residues. The germline CDR1 and CDR2 sequences are SGDLS and YYNGEE. J gave up 3 bases and V 0 bases, and 1 base lay outside the gene matches. As DNA, the CDR3 is TGTGCCAGCAGCGTAGCTAGCGGGAGAACAGATACGCAGTATTTT. This codes for CASSVASGRTDTQYF.

This clone has a count of ten or more. The chain couples TRBV7-8 to TRBJ2-5; 8 nucleotides line up with TRBD2. CDR3 size: 15 residues. V was clipped by 6 bases and J by 7 bases; unmatched bases: 13. Germline V gene lookup returns CDR1 SGHVS and CDR2 FQNEAQ. The CDR3 here is CASRTTSASRGTQYF. DNA for the CDR3: TGTGCCAGCAGAACGACTAGCGCCAGCCGGGGGACCCAGTACTTC.

The rearrangement joins TRBV7-9 to TRBJ2-2; 7 bases are shared with TRBD1. The CDR3 sequence is 15 residues long. V shed 11 bases and J 2 bases; nucleotides not matched to a gene: 11. CDR1 and CDR2 (germline): SEHNR, FQNEAQ (reference sequence). The CDR3 bases are TGTGCCGGATACATGACAGGGATAAACACCGGGGAGCTGTTTTTT. Translating it yields CAGYMTGINTGELFF.

This chain connects TRBV19 to TRBJ2-3; 7 bases are shared with TRBD1. The CDR3 totals 15 residues. V shed 3 bases, J shed 4 bases, and the junction held 7 bases outside the gene matches. Per germline, CDR1 LNHDA and CDR2 SQIVND (reference sequence). As DNA, the CDR3 is TGTGCCAGTAGTATTCAGGGGGAGCTGTCAGATACGCAGTATTTT. Translating gives CASSIQGELSDTQYF.

The gene calls are TRBV6-5 and TRBJ2-5; TRBD2 might be the D (5 bases). V gave up 0 bases and J gave up 2 bases, with 10 bases separating them. Germline V gene sequence: CDR1 MNHEY, CDR2 SVGAGI. The CDR3 spans 15 residues. The CDR3: CASSYSTRGQETQYF. The CDR3 DNA is TGTGCCAGCAGTTACTCAACTAGAGGGCAAGAGACCCAGTACTTC.

Relative to its sample, this clone is medium-sized (0.01 to 0.1%). The chain uses TRBV27 and TRBJ2-7; 12 bases are shared with TRBD2. V shed 5 bases and J 3 bases; nucleotides not matched to a gene: 5. The CDR3 extends over 15 amino acids. Germline CDR1 and CDR2: MNHEY and SMNVEV (reference sequence). The CDR3 DNA reads TGTGCCAGCAGTACCCGACTAGCGGGAGACTACGAGCAGTACTTC. Its translation: CASSTRLAGDYEQYF.

This clone was seen many times. The CDR3 DNA reads as TGTGCCAGCAGTCGGGACCTCTGGATGGGCAAAAACATTCAGTACTTC. Translation: CASSRDLWMGKNIQYF. This chain uses TRBV7-8 with TRBJ2-4, with D perhaps given as TRBD1 or TRBD2 (5 bases each). V was trimmed by 6 bases and J by 3 bases, leaving 18 bases between them. The CDR3 has 16 residues. Per the germline V gene, CDR1 is SGHVS and CDR2 is FQNEAQ.

This clone rates as large (0.1 to 1%). The rearrangement uses TRBV6-1 and TRBJ1-1; the match to TRBD1 covers 11 bases. This CDR3 has 14 amino acids. Unmatched junction bases numbered 5, after V lost 6 bases and J lost 5 bases. CDR1 is MNHNS and CDR2 is SASEGT in the germline V gene. The chain's CDR3 is CASRTGTGGTEAFF. The CDR3 DNA sequence: TGTGCCAGCAGGACCGGGACAGGGGGGACTGAAGCTTTCTTT.

Many counts were recorded for this clone. The rearrangement links TRBV28 to TRBJ1-1; D gene ambiguous. The V end was cut by 10 bases, the J end by 3 bases, with 6 bases between. CDR3 size: 10 residues. From germline, CDR1 is MDHEN and CDR2 SYDVKM. The CDR3 coding sequence is TGTGCCACCAAGTACACTGAAGCTTTCTTT. This gives the protein CATKYTEAFF. Full variable domain (missing parts from reference TRBV28 and TRBJ1-1): DVKVTQSSRYLVKRTGEKVFLECVQDMDHENMFWYRQDPGLGLRLIYFSYDVKMKEKGDIPEGYSVSREKKERFSLILESASTNQTSMYLCATKYTEAFFGQGTRLTVV.

The V call is TRBV27, the J call TRBJ2-1; 7 nucleotides match TRBD1. The CDR3 extends over 15 amino acids. In germline, CDR1 is MNHEY, CDR2 SMNVEV (reference sequence). V lost 5 bases and J lost 0; bases outside the gene matches: 4. CDR3 nucleotides: TGTGCCAGCAGTAGGGACAGCGACTCCTACAATGAGCAGTTCTTC. Translation gives CASSRDSDSYNEQFF.

Many counts were recorded for this clone. The chain is built from TRBV19 and TRBJ2-5; the match to TRBD2 covers 8 bases. The CDR3 is made up of 14 amino acids. V was clipped by 3 bases and J by 1 base; unmatched bases: 1. The V gene's germline CDR1 is LNHDA and CDR2 SQIVND (reference sequence). The CDR3: CASSMTSVQETQYF. The CDR3 coding sequence is TGTGCCAGTAGTATGACTAGCGTCCAAGAGACCCAGTACTTC.

This clone has at least ten counts. The chain uses TRBV5-5 and TRBJ2-3; D is uncertain. The germline V and J ends were trimmed by 1 base and 1 base, with 7 bases remaining between them. CDR1 SGHKS and CDR2 YYEKEE come from the germline V gene (reference sequence). This CDR3 has 14 amino acids. CDR3 DNA: TGTGCCAGCAGCTTGCTCCCCGGCACAGATACGCAGTATTTT. This codes for CASSLLPGTDTQYF.

This clone was observed at least ten times. The rearrangement uses TRBV3-1 and TRBJ2-1, with D hard to call. The germline V and J ends were trimmed by 1 base and 0 bases, with 7 bases remaining between them. Germline values: CDR1 LGHDT, CDR2 YNNKEL (reference sequence). The CDR3 spans 15 residues. The CDR3 spells CASSQALSSYNEQFF. The CDR3 DNA is TGTGCCAGCAGCCAAGCCCTGAGCTCCTACAATGAGCAGTTCTTC.

The V gene is TRBV11-2, the J gene TRBJ2-7; 10 bases line up with TRBD2. After removal of 1 base from V and 1 base from J, the junction contained 7 bases not matched to a gene. Germline V lookup: CDR1 SGHAT, CDR2 FQNNGV. The CDR3 sequence is 17 residues long. The CDR3 region is CASSLVAATSGSYEQYF. The CDR3 DNA sequence: TGTGCCAGCAGCTTAGTAGCCGCGACTAGCGGGTCCTACGAGCAGTACTTC.

This clone showed up just a few times. This may arise from a read error, as a much more abundant clone is one base away. The same CDR3 also results from other DNA sequences found in this sample. The chain combines TRBV7-9 with TRBJ1-2; D is ambiguous. CDR1 is SEHNR and CDR2 is FQNEAQ in the germline V gene (reference sequence). This CDR3 is built from 14 residues. Deletions cut 5 bases from V and 0 bases from J, with 10 bases between. CDR3 region: CASSAGRANYGYTF. The CDR3, as DNA: TGTGCCAGCAGCGCTGGGCGTGCTAACTATGGCTACACCTTC.

As for this clone: This may be a read error: a much more frequent sequence differs by one nucleotide. The chain couples TRBV4-2 to TRBJ2-3; the match to TRBD1 covers 8 bases. Per germline, CDR1 LGHNA and CDR2 YNFKEQ. CDR3 length equals 16 residues. Trimming removed 6 bases from V and 5 bases from J; junction bases left unmatched: 13. The CDR3 DNA follows: TGTGCCAGCAGTTATTACCGGGGCAGGGGGCGAGATACGCAGTATTTT. The encoded protein is CASSYYRGRGRDTQYF.

This clone counts as medium-sized. This chain uses TRBV28 with TRBJ2-7; TRBD2 matches at 12 bases. V shed 6 bases, J shed 5 bases, and the junction held 17 bases outside the gene matches. Germline CDR1 and CDR2: MDHEN and SYDVKM. The CDR3 extends over 18 amino acids. The CDR3 DNA is TGTGCCAGCAGCCCCGGGACTAGCGGGTGGGGTAAGCAGGACGAGCAGTACTTC. Translated, it gives CASSPGTSGWGKQDEQYF.

In its sample, this clone was seen many times. In DNA form, the CDR3 reads TGTGCCAGCAGCGTAGACGGGACCTACAATGAGCAGTTCTTC. Translated: CASSVDGTYNEQFF. The rearrangement uses TRBV9 and TRBJ2-1, with D maybe TRBD2 (5 bases). The CDR3 sequence is 14 residues long. Germline V gene data show CDR1 as SGDLS and CDR2 as YYNGEE. Trimming stripped 0 bases from V and 2 bases from J, with 6 bases between.

This clone was counted ten times or more. The chain joins TRBV10-2 to TRBJ1-2, with D unresolved. CDR1 and CDR2 from the germline V gene are WSHSY and SAAADI. The CDR3 spans 15 residues. The V end was cut by 4 bases, the J end by 2 bases, with 14 bases between. The CDR3 nucleotides read TGCGCCAGCAGTGCTGGCAGAGGGTCGAACTATGGCTACACCTTC. Translated, it gives CASSAGRGSNYGYTF.

At least ten counts were recorded for this clone. The chain links TRBV5-6 to TRBJ2-7; no clear D. Germline CDR1 reads SGHDT; CDR2 reads YYEEEE. The CDR3 has 13 residues. Trimming removed 2 bases at V and 7 bases at J, with 13 bases between. CDR3 loop: CASSFSLRDEQYF. The CDR3 region has the DNA TGTGCCAGCAGCTTTAGCCTCAGAGATGAGCAGTACTTC.

There are many counts of this clone. The genes are TRBV6-1 and TRBJ1-3; 7 bases agree with TRBD1. After removal of 8 bases from V and 0 bases from J, the junction contained 4 bases not matched to a gene. The germline V gene has CDR1 MNHNS and CDR2 SASEGT. The length of the CDR3 is 14 residues. The CDR3 here is CASRTGLSGNTIYF. The CDR3, as DNA: TGTGCCAGCCGGACAGGTCTCTCTGGAAACACCATATATTTT.

The V call is TRBV4-2, the J call TRBJ1-6, with 8 bases identical to TRBD1. Trimming cost V 1 base and J 9 bases; bases outside gene matches: 5. From germline, CDR1 is LGHNA and CDR2 YNFKEQ. The CDR3 has 15 residues. CDR3 residues: CASSQGRDRGSPLHF. The CDR3 DNA follows: TGTGCCAGCAGCCAAGGCCGTGACAGGGGTTCACCCCTCCACTTT.

This clone was picked up many times. This chain joins TRBV6-1 and TRBJ2-3; 8 bases line up with TRBD2. This CDR3 is built from 13 residues. Germline values: CDR1 MNHNS, CDR2 SASEGT. V shed 7 bases, J shed 6 bases, and the junction held 6 bases outside the gene matches. The CDR3 loop is CASTLTSADTQYF. The CDR3 DNA follows: TGTGCCAGCACTTTGACTAGCGCTGATACGCAGTATTTT.

This clone was detected ten times or more. The chain carries TRBV9 and TRBJ2-1; D unclear. CDR1 SGDLS and CDR2 YYNGEE come from the germline V gene. CDR3 length: 11 amino acids. V was shortened by 7 bases and J by 7 bases, with 9 bases between the two germline ends. In DNA, the CDR3 is TGTGCCAGCGGCCCTTGGAATGAGCAGTTCTTC. Protein product: CASGPWNEQFF.